This T cell receptor (beta chain) was found in a study of human T cells and chemical hapten exposure. The study's findings and limits: The study found expanded TCRs formed significantly more large CDR3 similarity clusters than controls. Patch test score tracked positively with PT1 expanded TCR counts.

This CDR3 spans 14 amino acids. The V gene's germline CDR1 is SGHRS and CDR2 YFSETQ. V was clipped by 3 bases and J by 4 bases, with 13 bases between them. Each CDR3 protein is one row after TCRdb ran MiXCR on the RACE reads. Of under 65,000 distinct CDR3 sequences listed, about 9.4% were seen once; the top ten hold about 14%. This clonotype was detected many times. Its antigen is unknown. Noted time point: pre-sensitization, week 0. Specified treatment: therapeutic diphenylcyclopropenone sensitization with weekly scalp DPC. The V gene is TRBV5-1, the J gene TRBJ2-5; D might be TRBD1 or TRBD2, each matching 6 bases. The sequence was collected from a middle-aged woman with alopecia areata. Some clones in this sample may be carry-over from other donors' samples. The sample in question was whole blood, obtained in connection with sensitization to the hapten diphenylcyclopropenone (DPC). The CDR3 loop reads CASSSLGGRETQYF. CDR3 DNA sequence: TGCGCCAGCAGCTCCCTCGGGGGCAGAGAGACCCAGTACTTC.